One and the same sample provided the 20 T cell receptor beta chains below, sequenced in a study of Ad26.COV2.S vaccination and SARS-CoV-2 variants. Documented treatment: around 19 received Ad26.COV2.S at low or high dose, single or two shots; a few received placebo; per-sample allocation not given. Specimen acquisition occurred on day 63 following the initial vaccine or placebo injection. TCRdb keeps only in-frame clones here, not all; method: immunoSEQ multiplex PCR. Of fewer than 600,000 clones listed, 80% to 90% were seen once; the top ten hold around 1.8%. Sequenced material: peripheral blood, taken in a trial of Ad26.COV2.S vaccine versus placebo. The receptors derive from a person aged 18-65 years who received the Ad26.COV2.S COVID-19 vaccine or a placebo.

The CDR3 DNA follows: TGTGCCAGCACACGTGGGCACAGCACTGAAGCTTTCTTT. As protein: CASTRGHSTEAFF. The chain links TRBV19 to TRBJ1-1, with D uncertain. CDR3 length: 13 residues. Trimming pared 9 bases from V and 4 bases from J, leaving 15 bases between. Germline V gives CDR1 LNHDA, CDR2 SQIVND (reference sequence).

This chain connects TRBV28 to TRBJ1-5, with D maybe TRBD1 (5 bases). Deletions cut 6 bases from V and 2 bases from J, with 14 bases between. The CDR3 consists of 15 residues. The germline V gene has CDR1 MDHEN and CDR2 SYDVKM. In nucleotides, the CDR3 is TGTGCCAGCAGGGGTGGGGCCTGGGGCAATCAGCCCCAGCATTTT. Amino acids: CASRGGAWGNQPQHF.

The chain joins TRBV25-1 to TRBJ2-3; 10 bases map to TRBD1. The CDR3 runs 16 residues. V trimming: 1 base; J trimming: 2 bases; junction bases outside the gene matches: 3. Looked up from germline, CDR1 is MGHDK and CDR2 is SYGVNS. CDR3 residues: CASSEWGQGYTDTQYF. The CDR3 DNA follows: TGTGCCAGCAGTGAATGGGGACAGGGGTACACAGATACGCAGTATTTT.

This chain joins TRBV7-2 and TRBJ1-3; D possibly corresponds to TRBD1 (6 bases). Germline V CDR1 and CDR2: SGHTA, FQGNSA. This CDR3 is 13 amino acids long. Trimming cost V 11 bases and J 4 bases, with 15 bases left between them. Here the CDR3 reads CAYGWGHGNTIYF. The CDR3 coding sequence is TGTGCCTACGGGTGGGGACACGGAAACACCATATATTTT.

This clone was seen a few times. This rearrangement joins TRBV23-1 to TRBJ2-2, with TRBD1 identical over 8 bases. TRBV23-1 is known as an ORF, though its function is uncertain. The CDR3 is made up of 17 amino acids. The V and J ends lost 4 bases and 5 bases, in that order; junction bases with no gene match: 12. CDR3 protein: CASSRTTGTGYTGELFF. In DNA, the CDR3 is TGCGCCAGCAGTCGCACTACCGGGACAGGTTATACCGGGGAGCTGTTTTTT.

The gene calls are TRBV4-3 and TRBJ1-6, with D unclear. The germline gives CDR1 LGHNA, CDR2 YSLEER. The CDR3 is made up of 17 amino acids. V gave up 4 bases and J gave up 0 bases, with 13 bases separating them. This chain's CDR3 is CASSLLIGSSYNSPLHF. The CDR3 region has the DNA TGCGCCAGCAGCCTGTTGATCGGCAGCTCCTATAATTCACCCCTCCACTTT.

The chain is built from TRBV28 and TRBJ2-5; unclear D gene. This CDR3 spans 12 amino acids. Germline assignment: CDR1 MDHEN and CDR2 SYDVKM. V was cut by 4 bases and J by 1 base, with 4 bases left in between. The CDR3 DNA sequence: TGTGCCAGCAGTTGGGGCCAAGAGACCCAGTACTTC. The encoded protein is CASSWGQETQYF.

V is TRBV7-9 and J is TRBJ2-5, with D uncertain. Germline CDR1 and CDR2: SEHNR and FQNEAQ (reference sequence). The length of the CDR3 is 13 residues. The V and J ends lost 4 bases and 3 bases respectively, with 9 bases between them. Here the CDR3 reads CASSSFREETQYF. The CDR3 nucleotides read TGTGCCAGCAGCTCATTCCGGGAAGAGACCCAGTACTTC.

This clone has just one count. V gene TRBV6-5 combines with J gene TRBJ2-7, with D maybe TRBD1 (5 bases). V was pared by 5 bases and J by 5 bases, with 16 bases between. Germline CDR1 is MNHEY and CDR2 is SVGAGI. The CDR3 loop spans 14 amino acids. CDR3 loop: CASSKWGKRNEQYF. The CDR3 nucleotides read TGTGCCAGCAGTAAGTGGGGCAAGAGGAACGAGCAGTACTTC.

The CDR3 region is CASQDRDGLVAQYF. CDR3 bases: TGCGCCAGCCAAGACCGGGACGGGCTAGTGGCCCAGTACTTC. The chain employs TRBV5-1 and TRBJ2-5; D tentatively reads TRBD1 or TRBD2 (5 bases each). Germline CDR1 is SGHRS and CDR2 is YFSETQ. The V gene lost 7 bases and the J gene lost 9 bases, with 22 bases spanning the gap. The CDR3 totals 14 residues.

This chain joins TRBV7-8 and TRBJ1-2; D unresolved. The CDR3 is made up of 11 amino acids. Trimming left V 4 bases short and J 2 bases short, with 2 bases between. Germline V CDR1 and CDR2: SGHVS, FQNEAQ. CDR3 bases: TGTGCCAGCAGCTCAAACTATGGCTACACCTTC. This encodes CASSSNYGYTF.

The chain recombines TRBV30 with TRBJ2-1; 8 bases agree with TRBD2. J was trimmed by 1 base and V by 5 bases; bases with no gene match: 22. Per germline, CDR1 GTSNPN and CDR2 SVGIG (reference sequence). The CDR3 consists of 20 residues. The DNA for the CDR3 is TGTGCCTGGGGACCCCTTCCTTCGTTAGCGGGACTTAGTTCCTACAATGAGCAGTTCTTC. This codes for CAWGPLPSLAGLSSYNEQFF.

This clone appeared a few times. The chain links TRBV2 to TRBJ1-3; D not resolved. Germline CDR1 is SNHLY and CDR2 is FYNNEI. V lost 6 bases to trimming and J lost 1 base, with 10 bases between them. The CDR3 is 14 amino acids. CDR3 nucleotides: TGTGCCAGCAGGCACGAAGGGTCTGGAAACACCATATATTTT. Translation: CASRHEGSGNTIYF. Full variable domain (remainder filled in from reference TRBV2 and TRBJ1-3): EPEVTQTPSHQVTQMGQEVILRCVPISNHLYFYWYRQILGQKVEFLVSFYNNEISEKSEIFDDQFSVERPDGSNFTLKIRSTKLEDSAMYFCASRHEGSGNTIYFGEGSWLTVV.

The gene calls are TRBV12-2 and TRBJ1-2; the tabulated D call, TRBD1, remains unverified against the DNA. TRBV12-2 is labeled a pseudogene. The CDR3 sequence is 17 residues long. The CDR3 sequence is CASRPSPGTGPPYGYTF. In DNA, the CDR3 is TGTGCAAGTCGCCCCAGTCCCGGGACAGGGCCTCCCTATGGCTACACCTTC.

The CDR3 bases are TGTGCCAGCAGTTTCAGGGGGCTCAGGCAGCCCCAGCATTTT. This translates into CASSFRGLRQPQHF. This chain joins TRBV27 and TRBJ1-5, with 8 bases aligning to TRBD1. J gave up 7 bases and V 3 bases, and 5 bases lay outside the gene matches. Per the germline V gene, CDR1 is MNHEY and CDR2 is SMNVEV (reference sequence). The CDR3 loop spans 14 amino acids.

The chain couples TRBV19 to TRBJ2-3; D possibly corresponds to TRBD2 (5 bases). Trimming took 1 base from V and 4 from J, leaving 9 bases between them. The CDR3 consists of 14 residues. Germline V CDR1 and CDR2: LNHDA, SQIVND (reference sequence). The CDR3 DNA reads TGTGCCAGTAGTATAGGGGCCGGGGCAGATACGCAGTATTTT. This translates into CASSIGAGADTQYF.

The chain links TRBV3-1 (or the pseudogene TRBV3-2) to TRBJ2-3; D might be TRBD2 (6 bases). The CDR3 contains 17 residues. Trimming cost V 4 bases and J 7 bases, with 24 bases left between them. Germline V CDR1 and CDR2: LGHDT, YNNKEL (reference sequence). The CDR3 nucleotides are TGTGCCAGCAGCCCCGCTCTCATTGCTAGCGCCTACTATACGCAGTATTTT. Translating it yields CASSPALIASAYYTQYF.

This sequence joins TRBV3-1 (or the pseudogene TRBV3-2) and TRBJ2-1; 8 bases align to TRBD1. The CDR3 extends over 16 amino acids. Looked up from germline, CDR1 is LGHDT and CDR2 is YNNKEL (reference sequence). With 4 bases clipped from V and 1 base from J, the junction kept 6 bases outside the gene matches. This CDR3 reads CASSPVDRGSYNEQFF. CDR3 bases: TGTGCCAGCAGCCCCGTCGACAGGGGTTCCTACAATGAGCAGTTCTTC.

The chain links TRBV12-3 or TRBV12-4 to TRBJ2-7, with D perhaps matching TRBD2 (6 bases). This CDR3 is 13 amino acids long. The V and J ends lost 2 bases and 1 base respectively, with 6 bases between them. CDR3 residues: CASSLSGSYEQYF. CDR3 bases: TGTGCCAGCAGTTTAAGCGGGTCCTACGAGCAGTACTTC.

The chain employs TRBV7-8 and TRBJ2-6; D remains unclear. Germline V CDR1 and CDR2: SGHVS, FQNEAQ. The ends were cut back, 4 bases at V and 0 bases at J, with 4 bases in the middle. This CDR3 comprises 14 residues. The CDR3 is CASSSNSGANVLTF. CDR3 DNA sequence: TGTGCCAGCAGCTCGAACTCTGGGGCCAACGTCCTGACTTTC.